Detailed here is one TCR beta chain. The data were obtained in a study of blood T cell repertoires in COVID-19. Study in general: Samples of COVID-19 (acute and convalescent) were obtained from the United States, Italy and Spain. The analysed material was cDNA or gDNA that came from T cells, B-cell-depleted T cells, or PBMCs.

Authors' processing steps: Estimation of nucleated cell counts relied on the amplification of reference gene primers. Here immunoSEQ multiplex PCR was the method, and the copy in TCRdb shows in-frame clones only, minus some. The V and J calls and clone size were taken over from that table, and D and trimming were inferred from the DNA. The table lists about 73,000 clones, 65% to 90% of them singletons. V was clipped by 10 bases and J by 0 bases, with 10 bases between them. The CDR3 extends over 13 amino acids. Sequencing was performed on peripheral blood. The rearrangement uses TRBV12-3 or TRBV12-4 and TRBJ1-3, with D unresolved. The TCR comes from a woman aged 55-69 years with acute or convalescent COVID-19. The CDR3 sequence: CATLIPSGNTIYF. CDR3 nucleotide sequence: TGTGCCACCTTAATCCCCTCTGGAAACACCATATATTTT.